Only a few counts were recorded for the clone carrying this T cell receptor beta chain. The antigen remains unidentified. From the 5' RACE reads, TCRdb called clonotypes with MiXCR, one entry per CDR3 protein. The sample has nearly 55,000 distinct CDR3 sequences; around 8% are singletons. The data belong to a study of early T cells in non-severe SARS-CoV-2 infection. Regarding the study as a whole: VDJdb-based annotation leaned toward anti-spike CD8 responses and missed private and CD4 specificities.

This material consisted of whole blood, taken at baseline. The receptor's source is an adult who was a healthcare worker with PCR-confirmed SARS-CoV-2 infection or an uninfected control (not recorded which).

The CDR3 bases are TGTGCCAGCAGCTTAGAATCCAGGGGCGAGCAGTACTTC. It is translated as CASSLESRGEQYF. This chain links TRBV7-6 with TRBJ2-7, with D possibly matching TRBD1 (6 bases). Trimming stripped 1 base from V and 6 bases from J, with 10 bases between. The CDR3 runs to 13 residues. From germline, CDR1 is SGHVS and CDR2 FNYEAQ.